These 3 T cell receptor beta chains were all obtained from the same sample, sequenced in a study of cytomegalovirus exposure and HLA in healthy donors. Amplification used 60 Vbeta primers and 13 Jbeta primers. Measured with immunoSEQ multiplex PCR; TCRdb has only the in-frame clones, and not every one. The table has 150,000 to 200,000 clones, about 65% seen once. Sequencing was done on a sample of PBMCs. The receptors were gathered from a girl aged 10-17 years in good health and CMV-seronegative.

This clone was detected only a few times. The V gene is TRBV19, the J gene TRBJ1-1; D is unclear. The length of the CDR3 is 9 residues. The germline CDR1 and CDR2 sequences are LNHDA and SQIVND (reference sequence). CDR3 DNA sequence: TGTGCATTAACACGTGAAGCTTTCTTT. It translates to CALTREAFF.

The chain joins TRBV2 to TRBJ2-6, with D perhaps TRBD1 (6 bases). CDR1 is SNHLY and CDR2 is FYNNEI in the germline V gene. The CDR3 has 17 amino acids. V lost 2 bases, J lost 0 bases, and 11 bases lay in between. The CDR3 reads CASSESGQLSGANVLTF. The DNA for the CDR3 is TGTGCCAGCAGTGAAAGTGGACAGCTCTCTGGGGCCAACGTCCTGACTTTC.

V and J are TRBV30 and TRBJ1-3, with unresolved D. Trimming stripped 8 bases from V and 4 bases from J, with 15 bases between. The V gene's germline CDR1 is GTSNPN and CDR2 SVGIG (reference sequence). This CDR3 is 13 amino acids long. Written as DNA, the CDR3 is TGTGCCCGAAGCTCAGGCATCGGAAACACCATATATTTT. Translated, it gives CARSSGIGNTIYF.